This T cell receptor (beta chain) was captured by sequencing in a study of blood T cell repertoires in COVID-19. Study-wide context: Sources were T cells, B-cell-depleted T cells, or PBMCs; the material itself was cDNA or gDNA.

The study assigned cohorts using participant-reported clinical history. Germline lookup yields CDR1 SGHVS and CDR2 FNYEAQ. The J segment lost 10 bases and the V segment lost 4 bases, leaving 9 bases of the junction unmatched. The CDR3 length is 14 residues. Using immunoSEQ multiplex PCR, the repertoire was profiled, and TCRdb retains in-frame clones only, with some absent. The table lists some 190,000 clones, 65% to 85% of them singletons. This TCR was recovered from a woman aged 25-40 years who had recovered from COVID-19. The chain joins TRBV7-6 to TRBJ2-1; 8 nucleotides align to TRBD1. Sequenced: PBMCs or T cells enriched from blood (not recorded which). The CDR3 nucleotides are TGTGCCAGCAGCTACGGACAGGGAGAAGTAGAGCAGTTCTTC. Translation: CASSYGQGEVEQFF.